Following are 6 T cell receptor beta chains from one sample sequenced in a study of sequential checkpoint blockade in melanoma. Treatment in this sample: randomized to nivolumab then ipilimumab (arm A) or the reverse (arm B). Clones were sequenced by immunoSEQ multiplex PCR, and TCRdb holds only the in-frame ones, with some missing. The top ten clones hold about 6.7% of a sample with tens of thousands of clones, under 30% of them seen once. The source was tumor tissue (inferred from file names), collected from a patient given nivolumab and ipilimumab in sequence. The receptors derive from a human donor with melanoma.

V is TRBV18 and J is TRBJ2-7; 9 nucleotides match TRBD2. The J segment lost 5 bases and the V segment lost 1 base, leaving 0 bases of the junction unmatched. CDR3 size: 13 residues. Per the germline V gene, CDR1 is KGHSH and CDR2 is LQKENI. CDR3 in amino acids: CASSPLAGDEQYF. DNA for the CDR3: TGTGCCAGCTCACCACTAGCGGGAGACGAGCAGTACTTC. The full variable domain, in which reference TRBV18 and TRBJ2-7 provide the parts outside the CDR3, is NAGVMQNPRHLVRRRGQEARLRCSPMKGHSHVYWYRQLPEEGLKFMVYLQKENIIDESGMPKERFSAEFPKEGPSILRIQQVVRGDSAAYFCASSPLAGDEQYFGPGTRLTVT.

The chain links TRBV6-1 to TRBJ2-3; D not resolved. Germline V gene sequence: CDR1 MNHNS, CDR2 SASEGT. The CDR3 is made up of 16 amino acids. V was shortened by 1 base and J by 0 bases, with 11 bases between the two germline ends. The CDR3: CASSEGGAPSTDTQYF. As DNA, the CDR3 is TGTGCCAGCAGTGAAGGTGGAGCCCCTAGCACAGATACGCAGTATTTT.

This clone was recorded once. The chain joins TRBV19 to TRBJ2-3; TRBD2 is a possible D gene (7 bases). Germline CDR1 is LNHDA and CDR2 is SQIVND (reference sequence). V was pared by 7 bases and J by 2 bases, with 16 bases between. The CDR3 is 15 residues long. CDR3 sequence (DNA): TGTGCCAGTACCTCCGGCGGGGGCTTCACAGATACGCAGTATTTT. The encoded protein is CASTSGGGFTDTQYF.

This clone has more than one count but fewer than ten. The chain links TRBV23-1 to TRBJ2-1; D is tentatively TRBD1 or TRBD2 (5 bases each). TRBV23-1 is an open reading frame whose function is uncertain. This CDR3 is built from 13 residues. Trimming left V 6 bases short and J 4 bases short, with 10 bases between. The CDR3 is CASSLGAYNEQFF. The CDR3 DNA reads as TGCGCCAGCAGCCTCGGGGCGTACAATGAGCAGTTCTTC.

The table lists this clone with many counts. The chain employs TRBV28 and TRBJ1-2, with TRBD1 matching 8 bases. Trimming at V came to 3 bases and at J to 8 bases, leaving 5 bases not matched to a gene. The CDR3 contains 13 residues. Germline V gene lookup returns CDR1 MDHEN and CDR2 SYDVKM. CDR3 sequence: CASSLQGAGGYTF. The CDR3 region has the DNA TGTGCCAGCAGTTTGCAGGGGGCGGGCGGCTACACCTTC.

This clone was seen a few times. The CDR3 DNA follows: TGTGCCAGCAGCGTGACCGGGACTGGCGTTGAAGAGCAGTACTTC. Protein product: CASSVTGTGVEEQYF. The chain employs TRBV9 and TRBJ2-7; D possibly corresponds to TRBD2 (6 bases). Trimming took 2 bases from V and 7 from J, leaving 19 bases between them. Germline V lookup: CDR1 SGDLS, CDR2 YYNGEE. The CDR3 is 15 residues long. Drawing the rest from reference TRBV9 and TRBJ2-7, the complete variable domain is DSGVTQTPKHLITATGQRVTLRCSPRSGDLSVYWYQQSLDQGLQFLIQYYNGEERAKGNILERFSAQQFPDLHSELNLSSLELGDSALYFCASSVTGTGVEEQYFGPGTRLTVT.